This record looks at one T cell receptor beta chain sequence and its context. This clonotype was observed at least ten times. There is no known antigen for this receptor. No much larger clonotype is one base removed from it; base qualities were not supplied. The entry originates in a study of CD8 T cells in ankylosing spondylitis (dated by TCRdb to between 2016 and 2019). In the study overall: To find TCR variants linked to disease, the study profiled T cell receptor beta repertoires in ankylosing spondylitis patients and healthy donors. Peripheral blood was sampled, and synovial fluid was additionally collected from ankylosing spondylitis patients. In total, the full study cohort was made up of roughly 110 healthy donors and 25 ankylosing spondylitis patients.

This sample was sequenced with an Illumina HiSeq 2500. TCR beta libraries were prepared by quantitative 5'-RACE with molecular barcodes. The study's processing was this. A new computational method, built on a probabilistic model of VDJ rearrangement, was used to identify disease-linked TCR variants. TCRdb ran its own pipeline on the public reads, namely fastp trimming at Q25 and MiXCR clone calling, and kept in-frame beta chains. CDR3 protein duplicates are merged, each entry listing the most common genes and DNA. The V and J calls and clone size come from TCRdb's table, not from the authors' own analysis. The sample has over 700,000 distinct CDR3 sequences on record, roughly 19% of them singletons. The ten top clones hold about a fifth of the sample. The paper's findings and limits, for the study overall: According to the report, matched synovial fluid samples from ankylosing spondylitis patients were significantly enriched for the disease-linked clones. Some of the motif variants had been reported before in the synovial fluid and blood of reactive arthritis patients, a finding that suggests common disease-initiation mechanisms. In peripheral blood, the disease-linked clones were found at relatively low frequencies and had a CD8+ phenotype. Blood from ankylosing spondylitis patients appeared to be characterized by a TCR beta motif made up of under ten highly homologous amino acid variants.

The sequencing sample was made of blood, either unsorted or a sorted T cell fraction (not recorded which). This TCR came from a male donor with ankylosing spondylitis.

The sequenced DNA is TGCGCCAGCAGCTTGAGTGGTACGGGCCTTGGTGAGCAGTTCTTC. This sequence encodes CASSLSGTGLGEQFF. The rearrangement combines TRBV5-1 with TRBJ2-1, with the identity of the D gene unclear. The germline V gene yields SGHRS for CDR1 and YFSETQ for CDR2. The CDR3 measures 15 amino acids from cysteine to phenylalanine. The entry retains the CDR3 DNA only, 45 bases that are in frame from base 1. Trimming removed 1 base from V and 9 bases from J, leaving 17 bases between the germline ends.